The rows below give T cell receptor beta chains drawn from one sample of a study of T cell changes during pregnancy in multiple sclerosis. Only in-frame clones appear in the TCRdb table, and some are missing; sequencing was by immunoSEQ multiplex PCR. The repertoire holds over 45,000 clones, around 94% seen once, with approximately 0.91% in the top ten. Sequences were derived from CD4+ T cells from peripheral blood mononuclear cells, sampled in the second trimester of pregnancy. The receptors were sampled from a female donor in good health, enrolled as a control in a pregnancy study. The CDR3 runs from the conserved cysteine through the conserved F or W. Fields, in order: D gene, J gene, V gene, clone size, CDR3 DNA, CDR3 protein. A D gene is named only where the DNA matches it firmly. The size field is filled for only some rows; it gives once, few, many or a size class.

>.|TRBJ1-2|TRBV5-1|.
TGCGCCAGCAGCTTGGGACAGGTTGGCCCTAACTATGGCTACACCTTC
CASSLGQVGPNYGYTF
>.|TRBJ2-5|TRBV25-1|.
TGTGCCAGCAGTGAGAGGGACAAGAAAGAGACCCAGTACTTC
CASSERDKKETQYF
>.|TRBJ2-1|TRBV28|once
TGTGCCAGCAGTCCCCCTCCGGGCCTCGAGGGCAATGAGCAGTTCTTC
CASSPPPGLEGNEQFF
>TRBD1|TRBJ1-2|TRBV7-9|.
TGTGCCAGCACCCACGGCCGGGGACAGGGGGCAGGCTATGGCTACACCTTC
CASTHGRGQGAGYGYTF
>.|TRBJ2-1|TRBV7-8|.
TGTGCCAGCAGCTGGTACTATAGCTCCTACAATGAGCAGTTCTTC
CASSWYYSSYNEQFF
>.|TRBJ1-1|TRBV30|.
TGTTCGGCCCAGCCGAGTAAGACAGCAAACACTGAAGCTTTCTTT
CSAQPSKTANTEAFF
>.|TRBJ2-5|TRBV18|.
TGTGCCAGCTCAGCAGGGCGGGAGACCCAGTACTTC
CASSAGRETQYF
>TRBD2|TRBJ2-7|TRBV28|.
TGTGCCAGCGTGGGGGGGTCCTACGAGCAGTACTTC
CASVGGSYEQYF
>.|TRBJ1-5|TRBV19|.
TGTGCCAGTAGTATAAGGGGGAGGGGTCTGAGCAATCAGCCCCAGCATTTT
CASSIRGRGLSNQPQHF
>.|TRBJ2-3|TRBV5-8|.
TGTGCCAGCAGGGAGGAGGGAGGTCCAGATACGCAGTATTTT
CASREEGGPDTQYF
>TRBD1|TRBJ2-7|TRBV23-1|.
TGCGCCACCGAACAGGGGCACTCCTACGAGCAGTACTTC
CATEQGHSYEQYF
>.|TRBJ2-3|TRBV7-3|.
TGTGCCAGCAGCGTTGGGACTCTCAGCAGCTCAGATACGCAGTATTTT
CASSVGTLSSSDTQYF
>TRBD1|TRBJ1-6|TRBV5-1|.
TGCGCCAGCAGCTCATCGACAGGGGGCGAATCACCCCTCCACTTT
CASSSSTGGESPLHF
>TRBD2|TRBJ2-2|TRBV11-3|.
TGTGCCAGCAGCCTCACTAGCGGGAACACCGGGGAGCTGTTTTTT
CASSLTSGNTGELFF
>.|TRBJ2-7|TRBV5-8|.
TGTGCCAGCAGCTGGGGAACGGTATCTGGACTGCCCTACGAGCAGTACTTC
CASSWGTVSGLPYEQYF
>TRBD1|TRBJ2-7|TRBV6-1|.
TGTGCCAGCAATCGGGACAGAATCTCCTACGAGCAGTACTTC
CASNRDRISYEQYF
>TRBD2|TRBJ2-5|TRBV2|.
TGTGCCCTTCGGAGTAGCGGGAGATCCCGAGAGACCCAGTACTTC
CALRSSGRSRETQYF
>.|TRBJ2-1|TRBV10-3|.
TGTGCCATCAGTGAGGATCCTTGGGCCCGCATCCCCCTCCAGCCCGAGCAGTTCTTC
CAISEDPWARIPLQPEQFF
>TRBD2|TRBJ2-7|TRBV29-1|.
TGCAGCGTTAGTGCGGGGGGGTACGAGCAGTACTTC
CSVSAGGYEQYF
>TRBD1|TRBJ1-2|TRBV7-2|few
TGTGCCAGCAGCTTAGCTAGCGGGACAGGGGATGGCTACACCTTC
CASSLASGTGDGYTF